These 28 T cell receptor beta chains were all obtained from the same sample, sequenced in a study of T cell responses to AZD1222 COVID-19 vaccine (dated by TCRdb to the early 2020s). Libraries were constructed by the immunoSEQ multiplex PCR assay. TCRdb re-hosts the immuneACCESS table, in-frame sequences only. Its copies lack some clones; in the studies checked, an unresolved V gene accounts for under half of them, and the cause for the rest is not known. The sample table records tens of thousands of clones; more than 90% of these occur just once. The ten top clones hold 4% to 5.5% of the sample. According to the study, the label for this sample's time point signals: about 28 days (+/-7) after the second vaccine dose. Source: peripheral blood, taken 28 days after the second AZD1222 dose. The receptors were gathered from an adult who received the AZD1222 COVID-19 vaccine.

J is TRBJ2-1 and V is TRBV27, with TRBD1 matching over 8 bases. Per germline, CDR1 MNHEY and CDR2 SMNVEV (reference sequence). V was clipped by 8 bases and J by 4 bases; unmatched bases: 16. The length of the CDR3 is 17 residues. CDR3 residues: CASARRETGTGYNEQFF. The CDR3 nucleotides read TGTGCCAGCGCTAGAAGAGAGACCGGGACAGGATACAATGAGCAGTTCTTC.

The chain uses TRBV7-2 and TRBJ2-3; D uncertain. Germline V gene sequence: CDR1 SGHTA, CDR2 FQGNSA. The CDR3 contains 15 residues. V dropped 2 bases and J dropped 1 base, with 10 bases sitting between them. CDR3 sequence reads: CASSLIRVGTDTQYF. DNA of the CDR3: TGTGCCAGCAGCTTAATTAGGGTCGGCACAGATACGCAGTATTTT.

The V and J genes are TRBV28 and TRBJ2-5; D is unclear. The V gene lost 2 bases and the J gene lost 5 bases, with 15 bases spanning the gap. Per germline, CDR1 MDHEN and CDR2 SYDVKM. The CDR3 consists of 15 residues. In nucleotides, the CDR3 is TGTGCCAGCAGTTTAGGTAACGACCGATGGGAGACCCAGTACTTC. Its translation: CASSLGNDRWETQYF.

This rearrangement joins TRBV11-2 to TRBJ1-4; D is uncertain. CDR1 is SGHAT, CDR2 FQNNGV, per germline. V was shortened by 1 base and J by 8 bases, with 17 bases between the two germline ends. The CDR3 spans 16 residues. The CDR3 spells CASSLGTEGLGEKLFF. In DNA form, the CDR3 reads TGTGCCAGCAGCTTAGGGACCGAAGGGTTGGGGGAAAAACTGTTTTTT. Full variable domain (remainder filled in from reference TRBV11-2 and TRBJ1-4): EAGVAQSPRYKIIEKRQSVAFWCNPISGHATLYWYQQILGQGPKLLIQFQNNGVVDDSQLPKDRFSAERLKGVDSTLKIQPAKLEDSAVYLCASSLGTEGLGEKLFFGSGTQLSVL.

This clone appeared a few times. The V and J genes are TRBV7-9 and TRBJ2-7, with TRBD2 identical over 7 bases. There are 13 residues in the CDR3. V shed 7 bases, J shed 1 base, and the junction held 4 bases outside the gene matches. Germline assignment: CDR1 SEHNR and CDR2 FQNEAQ (reference sequence). The chain's CDR3 is CASNAGRSYEQYF. CDR3 DNA sequence: TGTGCCAGCAACGCCGGGAGGTCCTACGAGCAGTACTTC.

The V and J genes are TRBV3-1 (or the pseudogene TRBV3-2) and TRBJ1-4, with 10 bases fitting TRBD1. Germline V CDR1 and CDR2: LGHDT, YNNKEL (reference sequence). Trimming removed 4 bases from V and 10 bases from J; junction bases left unmatched: 12. The CDR3 has 16 amino acids. CDR3 region: CASSPPPGTGVRKLFF. CDR3 DNA: TGTGCCAGCAGCCCCCCGCCCGGGACAGGGGTAAGAAAACTGTTTTTT.

The rearrangement joins TRBV5-1 to TRBJ2-2; TRBD1 agrees at 7 bases. V trimming: 3 bases; J trimming: 5 bases; junction bases outside the gene matches: 7. The CDR3 runs to 15 residues. Germline V CDR1 and CDR2: SGHRS, YFSETQ. DNA for the CDR3: TGCGCCAGCAGCTCGGTGACAGGGACGACCGGGGAGCTGTTTTTT. Protein sequence: CASSSVTGTTGELFF.

This chain uses TRBV6-1 with TRBJ2-7; TRBD2 matches at 8 bases. Germline loops: CDR1 MNHNS, CDR2 SASEGT. V lost 2 bases, J lost 4 bases, and 10 bases stayed unmatched. The CDR3 spans 16 residues. CDR3 coding DNA: TGTGCCAGCAGTGAACTAGGACTAGCATCGCCTTACGAGCAGTACTTC. Protein: CASSELGLASPYEQYF.

The gene calls are TRBV12-5 and TRBJ1-1; D unresolved. The CDR3 covers 15 residues. Germline V lookup: CDR1 LGHNT, CDR2 FRNRAP. Trimming removed 4 bases at V and 0 bases at J, with 12 bases between. The CDR3 DNA reads TGTGCTAGTGGTTCCCGGGTTGGGATGAACACTGAAGCTTTCTTT. Amino acid sequence: CASGSRVGMNTEAFF. The variable domain in full, completed from reference TRBV12-5 and TRBJ1-1, reads DARVTQTPRHKVTEMGQEVTMRCQPILGHNTVFWYRQTMMQGLELLAYFRNRAPLDDSGMPKDRFSAEMPDATLATLKIQPSEPRDSAVYFCASGSRVGMNTEAFFGQGTRLTVV.

This chain uses TRBV6-5 with TRBJ2-7; weak D call: TRBD2 (6 bases). Trimming took 4 bases from V and 4 from J, leaving 14 bases between them. The CDR3 totals 14 residues. Per germline, CDR1 MNHEY and CDR2 SVGAGI. The CDR3 sequence is CASSWKGGRYEQYF. The CDR3 DNA sequence: TGTGCCAGCAGTTGGAAAGGAGGGAGGTACGAGCAGTACTTC.

This clone was detected once. The chain links TRBV28 to TRBJ1-5; 7 bases agree with TRBD1. The germline V gene has CDR1 MDHEN and CDR2 SYDVKM. The CDR3 covers 14 residues. The trim removed 6 bases at V and 3 bases at J, leaving 5 bases unmatched. This CDR3 is CASRRQGYNQPQHF. The CDR3 bases are TGTGCCAGCAGAAGACAGGGTTACAATCAGCCCCAGCATTTT. The full variable domain, in which reference TRBV28 and TRBJ1-5 provide the parts outside the CDR3, is DVKVTQSSRYLVKRTGEKVFLECVQDMDHENMFWYRQDPGLGLRLIYFSYDVKMKEKGDIPEGYSVSREKKERFSLILESASTNQTSMYLCASRRQGYNQPQHFGDGTRLSIL.

The genes are TRBV10-3 and TRBJ2-2, with D possibly TRBD1 on 6 matching bases. This CDR3 spans 12 amino acids. V dropped 10 bases and J dropped 1 base, with 7 bases sitting between them. CDR1 and CDR2 from the germline V gene are ENHRY and SYGVKD. The DNA of the CDR3 is TGTGCCACGGACAGGAACACCGGGGAGCTGTTTTTT. This translates into CATDRNTGELFF.

CDR3 sequence reads: CASSPPGRPTEAFF. In DNA, the CDR3 is TGTGCCAGCTCACCACCGGGCCGACCTACTGAAGCTTTCTTT. The chain combines TRBV18 with TRBJ1-1, with D unresolved. CDR1 is KGHSH and CDR2 is LQKENI in the germline V gene. The V end lost 0 bases, the J end lost 5 bases, and 10 bases lay between the germline ends. CDR3 size: 14 residues.

J is TRBJ2-5 and V is TRBV24-1; 9 nucleotides match TRBD1. The CDR3 has 16 amino acids. Germline V gene sequence: CDR1 KGHDR, CDR2 SFDVKD. Unmatched junction bases numbered 13, after V lost 9 bases and J lost 3 bases. In DNA form, the CDR3 reads TGTGCCACCCAGAAGACCGGGACAGGGAAGGAAGAGACCCAGTACTTC. This codes for CATQKTGTGKEETQYF.

This rearrangement joins TRBV5-4 to TRBJ2-7; 10 positions agree with TRBD1. The germline V gene has CDR1 SGHNT and CDR2 YYREEE (reference sequence). The V and J ends lost 5 bases and 3 bases, in that order; junction bases with no gene match: 5. The CDR3 totals 14 residues. CDR3 bases: TGTGCCAGCAGGTCCGGGACAGGGGTCTACGAGCAGTACTTC. Amino acid sequence: CASRSGTGVYEQYF.

The rearrangement joins TRBV29-1 to TRBJ1-1, with TRBD1 as a possible D gene (5 bases). CDR1 is SQVTM, CDR2 ANQGSEA, per germline. The V gene lost 0 bases and the J gene lost 6 bases, with 11 bases spanning the gap. The CDR3 covers 13 residues. The CDR3 is CSVEDSGRAEAFF. The DNA of the CDR3 is TGCAGCGTTGAAGATTCAGGGCGGGCTGAAGCTTTCTTT. The full variable domain, in which reference TRBV29-1 and TRBJ1-1 provide the parts outside the CDR3, is SAVISQKPSRDICQRGTSLTIQCQVDSQVTMMFWYRQQPGQSLTLIATANQGSEATYESGFVIDKFPISRPNLTFSTLTVSNMSPEDSSIYLCSVEDSGRAEAFFGQGTRLTVV.

This clone was observed a few times. The rearrangement uses TRBV15 and TRBJ1-5, with D unresolved. The germline V gene has CDR1 LNHNV and CDR2 YYDKDF (reference sequence). V gave up 5 bases and J gave up 2 bases, with 10 bases separating them. The CDR3 is 14 residues long. The CDR3 nucleotides are TGTGCCACCAGCCTAATAAATCGCAATCAGCCCCAGCATTTT. Its translation: CATSLINRNQPQHF.

The chain joins TRBV11-3 to TRBJ2-1, with TRBD2 matching 7 bases. Germline-derived CDR1 and CDR2 are SGHNT and YENEEA. There are 15 residues in the CDR3. V lost 5 bases, J lost 5 bases, and 9 bases stayed unmatched. The CDR3 DNA is TGTGCCAGCAGCAACCGGGGCGGGGGAGACAATGAGCAGTTCTTC. Translation: CASSNRGGGDNEQFF.

This sequence joins TRBV5-1 and TRBJ1-3, with 8 bases lining up with TRBD1. This CDR3 has 16 residues. V shed 0 bases, J shed 3 bases, and the junction held 5 bases outside the gene matches. The germline V gene has CDR1 SGHRS and CDR2 YFSETQ. DNA for the CDR3: TGCGCCAGCAGCTTGGATCTACAGGGGGGTGGAAACACCATATATTTT. Protein product: CASSLDLQGGGNTIYF.

This chain joins TRBV4-1 and TRBJ1-2; the D is unclear. Germline-derived CDR1 and CDR2 are MGHRA and YSYEKL. V was cut by 0 bases and J by 4 bases, with 3 bases left in between. The CDR3 consists of 12 residues. For the CDR3, the DNA is TGCGCCAGCAGCCAAGACATCTATGGCTACACCTTC. Translated: CASSQDIYGYTF.

This chain joins TRBV27 and TRBJ1-2; 7 bases are shared with TRBD1. CDR1 and CDR2 from the germline V gene are MNHEY and SMNVEV (reference sequence). V shed 0 bases, J shed 4 bases, and the junction held 2 bases outside the gene matches. CDR3 length: 14 amino acids. Written as DNA, the CDR3 is TGTGCCAGCAGTTTATCAGGGGGCGGCTATGGCTACACCTTC. This encodes CASSLSGGGYGYTF.

The chain couples TRBV7-9 to TRBJ2-1, with D tentatively TRBD2 (6 bases). In germline, CDR1 is SEHNR, CDR2 FQNEAQ (reference sequence). The CDR3 runs to 16 residues. Deletions cut 3 bases from V and 8 bases from J, with 20 bases between. The CDR3 sequence is CASSLLSGSRNDEQFF. CDR3 DNA: TGTGCCAGCAGCTTGCTCTCCGGGAGTAGGAACGATGAGCAGTTCTTC.

V gene TRBV15 combines with J gene TRBJ2-1; no clear D. Germline CDR1 and CDR2: LNHNV and YYDKDF (reference sequence). V was trimmed by 0 bases and J by 11 bases, leaving 8 bases between them. CDR3 size: 12 residues. The CDR3 reads CATSRDEVKQFF. CDR3 nucleotide sequence: TGTGCCACCAGCAGAGATGAGGTAAAGCAGTTCTTC. The full variable domain, in which reference TRBV15 and TRBJ2-1 provide the parts outside the CDR3, is DAMVIQNPRYQVTQFGKPVTLSCSQTLNHNVMYWYQQKSSQAPKLLFHYYDKDFNNEADTPDNFQSRRPNTSFCFLDIRSPGLGDTAMYLCATSRDEVKQFFGPGTRLTVL.

The J gene is TRBJ1-2, the V gene TRBV9, with 8 bases lining up with TRBD1. Germline V gives CDR1 SGDLS, CDR2 YYNGEE. The junction had 3 bases not matched to a gene; V was cut back by 2 bases and J by 0 bases. The CDR3 has 15 residues. CDR3 DNA: TGTGCCAGCAGCGTCCGACAGGGGTCTAACTATGGCTACACCTTC. It translates to CASSVRQGSNYGYTF.

The V and J genes are TRBV7-8 and TRBJ2-1; TRBD2 matches at 12 bases. CDR1 and CDR2 (germline): SGHVS, FQNEAQ. CDR3 length: 22 amino acids. J gave up 0 bases and V 0 bases, and 15 bases lay outside the gene matches. Written as DNA, the CDR3 is TGTGCCAGCAGCTTAGCGGCTCCAACTAGCGGGAGGTTCGCTAGCTCCTACAATGAGCAGTTCTTC. Its protein product is CASSLAAPTSGRFASSYNEQFF.

V is TRBV27 and J is TRBJ1-2; 11 nucleotides agree with TRBD1. Germline CDR1 MNHEY, CDR2 SMNVEV (reference sequence). The length of the CDR3 is 17 residues. The V gene end was trimmed by 3 bases and the J gene end by 7 bases; junction bases not matched to a gene: 13. This chain's CDR3 is CASSFRNPGQGAPGYTF. Written as DNA, the CDR3 is TGTGCCAGCAGTTTCCGCAACCCAGGACAGGGGGCGCCTGGCTACACCTTC.

The chain links TRBV10-3 to TRBJ1-4; TRBD1 matches 7 bases. J gave up 4 bases and V 8 bases, and 16 bases lay outside the gene matches. The CDR3 runs 17 residues. The germline gives CDR1 ENHRY, CDR2 SYGVKD. CDR3 residues: CAIGQGGPTTSNEKLFF. The CDR3 coding sequence is TGTGCCATCGGCCAGGGGGGTCCCACGACAAGTAATGAAAAACTGTTTTTT.

The V and J genes are TRBV7-2 and TRBJ1-3; 7 nucleotides line up with TRBD1. The CDR3 spans 13 residues. The germline gives CDR1 SGHTA, CDR2 FQGNSA. The V gene end was trimmed by 3 bases and the J gene end by 8 bases; junction bases not matched to a gene: 4. The CDR3 sequence: CASSLTGLDTIYF. CDR3 DNA: TGTGCCAGCAGCTTGACAGGGTTGGACACCATATATTTT.